This is a list of T cell receptor beta chains from one sample in a study of blood T cell repertoires in COVID-19. Method: immunoSEQ multiplex PCR; TCRdb's copy keeps in-frame clones and lacks some. The data contain 250,000 or so clones, roughly four fifths of them seen just once; the ten biggest clones take up about 2%. Input material: peripheral blood. These receptors originate from a man younger than 45 who had recovered from COVID-19. CDR3s include the opening cysteine and the closing phenylalanine or tryptophan. Each record gives: V gene, D gene, J gene, clone size, CDR3 protein, CDR3 DNA. A D gene is named only where the DNA matches it firmly. The size of a clone is reported for some rows only, either as once, few or many, or as a class for expanded clones.

>TRBV27|-|TRBJ2-3|once
CASSLSPWPRRGGTTDTQYF
TGTGCCAGCAGTTTATCGCCTTGGCCCCGTAGGGGGGGGACAACAGATACGCAGTATTTT
>TRBV6-1|-|TRBJ2-3|-
CASSEARDTQYF
TGTGCCAGCAGTGAAGCACGGGATACGCAGTATTTT
>TRBV2|-|TRBJ1-3|-
CATGSGNTIYF
TGTGCCACAGGGTCTGGAAACACCATATATTTT
>TRBV9|-|TRBJ1-5|-
CASNAVSNQPQHF
TGTGCCAGCAACGCGGTTAGCAATCAGCCCCAGCATTTT
>TRBV9|-|TRBJ1-5|-
CASSAVGGSQPQHF
TGTGCCAGCAGCGCCGTGGGGGGGAGTCAGCCCCAGCATTTT
>TRBV2|TRBD2|TRBJ2-2|few
CAWGAGTGTGELFF
TGTGCCTGGGGAGCGGGGACCGGCACCGGGGAGCTGTTTTTT
>TRBV5-1|-|TRBJ1-1|-
CASSRGTPNTEAFF
TGCGCCAGCAGCCGAGGGACACCGAACACTGAAGCTTTCTTT
>TRBV7-2|-|TRBJ1-2|-
CASSPRAERTGYTF
TGTGCCAGCAGCCCGCGAGCGGAGAGGACGGGCTACACCTTC
>TRBV11-3|TRBD1|TRBJ2-3|-
CASSPKDRASSTDTQYF
TGTGCCAGCAGCCCCAAGGACAGGGCCTCTAGCACAGATACGCAGTATTTT
>TRBV7-9|-|TRBJ1-2|-
CASSLVGNYGYTF
TGTGCCAGCAGCTTAGTCGGTAACTATGGCTACACCTTC
>TRBV27|-|TRBJ2-5|once
CASSAGPGVETQYF
TGTGCCAGCTCTGCGGGGCCGGGAGTAGAGACCCAGTACTTC
>TRBV4-1|TRBD1|TRBJ1-3|-
CASSQSGQGSIGIYF
TGCGCCAGCAGCCAATCCGGACAGGGGTCAATTGGGATATATTTT
>TRBV3-1/TRBV3-2|TRBD1|TRBJ1-6|many
CASSSRQGESSPLHF
TGTGCCAGCAGCTCCCGACAGGGCGAGAGTTCACCCCTCCACTTT
>TRBV24-1|TRBD1|TRBJ2-1|-
CATSVGQGHNEQFF
TGTGCCACCAGCGTGGGACAGGGGCACAATGAGCAGTTCTTC
>TRBV3-1/TRBV3-2|TRBD2|TRBJ2-3|-
CASSHQGRGLGDTQYF
TGTGCCAGCAGCCATCAAGGGCGGGGGTTGGGAGATACGCAGTATTTT